The 30 T cell receptor beta chains in this list originate from one sample, sequenced in a study of blood T cell repertoires in COVID-19. Sequencing used immunoSEQ multiplex PCR; TCRdb keeps in-frame clones, though not all of them. The sample shows roughly 13,000 clones, roughly 88% of them seen only once. Sequencing used peripheral blood. The receptors were gathered from a woman aged 45 to 65 with active or convalescent COVID-19.

The gene calls are TRBV4-1 and TRBJ2-7; no reliable D call. The CDR3 contains 15 residues. CDR1 is MGHRA, CDR2 YSYEKL, per germline. V lost 0 bases to trimming and J lost 0 bases, with 9 bases between them. The chain's CDR3 is CASSQDIGSSYEQYF. CDR3 nucleotides: TGCGCCAGCAGCCAAGACATTGGCAGCTCCTACGAGCAGTACTTC.

The rearrangement joins TRBV5-5 to TRBJ1-4; TRBD1 agrees at 9 bases. The CDR3 spans 15 residues. The V gene end was trimmed by 4 bases and the J gene end by 4 bases; junction bases not matched to a gene: 5. Germline CDR1 SGHKS, CDR2 YYEKEE (reference sequence). CDR3: CASSRDRDLNEKLFF. CDR3 DNA: TGTGCCAGCAGCCGGGACAGGGACCTTAATGAAAAACTGTTTTTT.

V and J are TRBV30 and TRBJ1-5, with a possible D match to TRBD1 (5 bases). Germline V gene sequence: CDR1 GTSNPN, CDR2 SVGIG (reference sequence). CDR3 size: 12 residues. Trimming cost V 5 bases and J 6 bases, with 11 bases left between them. This CDR3 is CAWGGGGQPQHF. In nucleotides, the CDR3 is TGTGCCTGGGGTGGGGGAGGTCAGCCCCAGCATTTT.

The rearrangement links TRBV30 to TRBJ1-2; 7 bases line up with TRBD1. The CDR3 runs to 16 residues. The J segment lost 1 base and the V segment lost 1 base, leaving 9 bases of the junction unmatched. Germline V gives CDR1 GTSNPN, CDR2 SVGIG (reference sequence). CDR3 nucleotide sequence: TGTGCCTGGAGTGCCCCAGGGACAGAAAATAACTATGGCTACACCTTC. It specifies CAWSAPGTENNYGYTF.

This clone was seen just once. J is TRBJ2-1 and V is TRBV24-1; D is perhaps TRBD1 (5 bases). Germline CDR1 KGHDR, CDR2 SFDVKD. The CDR3 extends over 15 amino acids. V shed 1 base and J shed 9 bases, with 15 bases lying between them. In nucleotides, the CDR3 is TGTGCCACCAGTGATTTTTTGGGGCCTAGTAGTGAGCAGTTCTTC. Its protein is CATSDFLGPSSEQFF.

V gene TRBV27 combines with J gene TRBJ1-2; 12 bases fit TRBD1. V was clipped by 8 bases and J by 3 bases; unmatched bases: 1. The CDR3 runs to 13 residues. Germline CDR1 reads MNHEY; CDR2 reads SMNVEV (reference sequence). The CDR3 DNA reads as TGTGCCAGCGGGACAGGGGGCTACTATGGCTACACCTTC. As protein: CASGTGGYYGYTF.

This clone was picked up a small number of times. This chain connects TRBV28 to TRBJ2-7; 13 bases fit TRBD2. This CDR3 contains 15 residues. J was trimmed by 5 bases and V by 3 bases; bases with no gene match: 4. Germline CDR1 reads MDHEN; CDR2 reads SYDVKM. The CDR3 reads CASSLIGLAGDEQYF. CDR3 nucleotide sequence: TGTGCCAGCAGTTTGATCGGACTAGCGGGGGACGAGCAGTACTTC.

J is TRBJ1-6 and V is TRBV2, with D maybe TRBD1 (6 bases). Germline V gene data show CDR1 as SNHLY and CDR2 as FYNNEI. The CDR3 sequence is 12 residues long. The CDR3 DNA sequence: TGTGCTCGACAGGATTATAATTCACCCCTCCACTTT. Amino acids: CARQDYNSPLHF. The full variable domain, with the rest looked up from reference TRBV2 and TRBJ1-6, is EPEVTQTPSHQVTQMGQEVILRCVPISNHLYFYWYRQILGQKVEFLVSFYNNEISEKSEIFDDQFSVERPDGSNFTLKIRSTKLEDSAMYFCARQDYNSPLHFGNGTRLTVT.

The CDR3 reads CASSPLKVGDFSYEQYF. The CDR3 region has the DNA TGTGCCAGCAGCCCCCTGAAAGTGGGCGATTTCTCCTACGAGCAGTACTTC. The gene calls are TRBV7-2 and TRBJ2-7; D remains unclear. The CDR3 is 17 residues long. The V end lost 5 bases, the J end lost 0 bases, and 20 bases lay between the germline ends. Germline CDR1 SGHTA, CDR2 FQGNSA.

V usage is TRBV6-1 and J usage is TRBJ1-2; a weak D match, TRBD1 (5 bases). CDR1 MNHNS and CDR2 SASEGT come from the germline V gene. The length of the CDR3 is 16 residues. Trimming took 1 base from V and 1 from J, leaving 13 bases between them. In nucleotides, the CDR3 is TGTGCCAGCAGTGAAGACCTCCTTCAGGGTAACTATGGCTACACCTTC. Translating it yields CASSEDLLQGNYGYTF.

The chain is built from TRBV18 and TRBJ2-7; TRBD2 aligns across 15 bases. The CDR3 totals 17 residues. J was trimmed by 2 bases and V by 6 bases; bases with no gene match: 8. CDR1 KGHSH and CDR2 LQKENI come from the germline V gene. The CDR3 nucleotides are TGTGCCAGCTCGCCCGGGACTAGCGGGGGGTCTCCCTACGAGCAGTACTTC. It is translated as CASSPGTSGGSPYEQYF.

The chain is built from TRBV28 and TRBJ1-2, with D tentatively TRBD1 (6 bases). The CDR3 is 16 amino acids. Germline-derived CDR1 and CDR2 are MDHEN and SYDVKM. Trimming took off 7 bases at V and 0 bases at J, with 18 bases between the two ends. CDR3 sequence (DNA): TGTGCCAGCACCGTACGGAATCGGGACACTAACTATGGCTACACCTTC. Translating gives CASTVRNRDTNYGYTF.

The J gene is TRBJ1-5, the V gene TRBV3-1 (or the pseudogene TRBV3-2); 7 bases agree with TRBD1. Germline V CDR1 and CDR2: LGHDT, YNNKEL (reference sequence). The CDR3 runs to 15 residues. V shed 0 bases, J shed 6 bases, and the junction held 5 bases outside the gene matches. CDR3 sequence: CASSQDGTASQPQHF. DNA of the CDR3: TGTGCCAGCAGCCAAGATGGGACAGCATCTCAGCCCCAGCATTTT.

The chain carries TRBV6-4 and TRBJ1-1, with no clear D. CDR1 is MRHNA, CDR2 SNTAGT, per germline. The CDR3 totals 16 residues. Trimming stripped 4 bases from V and 2 bases from J, with 17 bases between. The CDR3 DNA is TGTGCCAGCAGTGGAACCGGTATAGGAGGAAACACTGAAGCTTTCTTT. Translated: CASSGTGIGGNTEAFF.

This chain connects TRBV28 to TRBJ2-2; possibly TRBD2 for D (5 bases). This CDR3 is built from 16 residues. The ends were cut back, 5 bases at V and 0 bases at J, with 13 bases in the middle. The germline V gene encodes CDR1 MDHEN and CDR2 SYDVKM. The chain's CDR3 is CASSRLGMANTGELFF. CDR3 in DNA: TGTGCCAGCAGTCGTCTCGGGATGGCGAACACCGGGGAGCTGTTTTTT.

The rearrangement links TRBV3-1 (or the pseudogene TRBV3-2) to TRBJ2-7; D is ambiguous. With 1 base removed from V and 8 bases from J, the gap between germline ends came to 6 bases. The CDR3 covers 11 residues. The germline CDR1 and CDR2 sequences are LGHDT and YNNKEL (reference sequence). Written as DNA, the CDR3 is TGTGCCAGCAGCCAAGGGCCCCAGCAGTACTTC. Translation gives CASSQGPQQYF.

This rearrangement joins TRBV14 to TRBJ2-1, with TRBD2 identical over 7 bases. The germline V gene has CDR1 SGHDN and CDR2 FVKESK. CDR3 length: 17 amino acids. J lost 5 bases, V lost 3 bases, and 13 bases had no gene match. In nucleotides, the CDR3 is TGTGCCAGCAGCCACAGAAGGTGGCGGGAGAGGGACAATGAGCAGTTCTTC. It translates to CASSHRRWRERDNEQFF.

V usage is TRBV9 and J usage is TRBJ1-2; weak D call: TRBD1 (6 bases). The V gene's germline CDR1 is SGDLS and CDR2 YYNGEE. Trimming cost V 0 bases and J 7 bases, with 13 bases left between them. This CDR3 comprises 14 residues. The DNA of the CDR3 is TGTGCCAGCAGCGTAGCCTCACAGGGACCTGGCTACACCTTC. Its protein product is CASSVASQGPGYTF.

The V call is TRBV4-1, the J call TRBJ1-2, with a weak D call TRBD1 (6 bases). Trimming shortened V by 1 base and J by 4 bases, and 19 bases separated the two germline ends. Germline values: CDR1 MGHRA, CDR2 YSYEKL. The CDR3 sequence is 17 residues long. In DNA form, the CDR3 reads TGCGCCAGCAGCCAAGTATTTAGACGGCAGGGGAGCTATGGCTACACCTTC. Its protein is CASSQVFRRQGSYGYTF.

The J gene is TRBJ2-2, the V gene TRBV27; 8 bases fit TRBD1. The V segment lost 4 bases and the J segment 4 bases; nucleotides outside the gene matches: 17. Germline CDR1 reads MNHEY; CDR2 reads SMNVEV (reference sequence). The CDR3 contains 19 residues. The DNA of the CDR3 is TGTGCCAGCAGTTACGCGCCCCCAGTGTGGGACAGGACCACCGGGGAGCTGTTTTTT. Translated: CASSYAPPVWDRTTGELFF.

The chain links TRBV28 to TRBJ2-3; the D gene is possibly TRBD2 (6 bases). Germline V gene lookup returns CDR1 MDHEN and CDR2 SYDVKM. V lost 1 base, J lost 2 bases, and 19 bases lay in between. This CDR3 contains 18 residues. The CDR3 loop reads CASSLFGKWGTSTDTQYF. CDR3 coding DNA: TGTGCCAGCAGTTTATTCGGAAAATGGGGGACTTCCACAGATACGCAGTATTTT.

CDR3 bases: TGTGCCAGCAGTTTCATCCAGGGGGCTGGCGGGGAGCTGTTTTTT. This encodes CASSFIQGAGGELFF. This chain connects TRBV27 to TRBJ2-2; 8 bases are shared with TRBD1. The germline V gene has CDR1 MNHEY and CDR2 SMNVEV (reference sequence). CDR3 length: 15 amino acids. J lost 7 bases, V lost 3 bases, and 7 bases had no gene match.

The chain combines TRBV9 with TRBJ1-5; D ambiguous. The V end lost 0 bases, the J end lost 6 bases, and 7 bases lay between the germline ends. Germline assignment: CDR1 SGDLS and CDR2 YYNGEE. The CDR3 is 13 amino acids. The CDR3 region has the DNA TGTGCCAGCAGCGTAGTCCCCGGTCAGCCCCAGCATTTT. Translation: CASSVVPGQPQHF.

In the case of this clone: The identical CDR3 is also encoded by other nucleotide sequences in the sample. This chain joins TRBV19 and TRBJ1-5; maybe TRBD1 (5 bases). CDR1 and CDR2 (germline): LNHDA, SQIVND (reference sequence). CDR3 length: 13 residues. Trimming stripped 5 bases from V and 7 bases from J, with 12 bases between. The DNA of the CDR3 is TGTGCCAGTAGTCAAGGGGTGAGGCAGCCCCAGCATTTT. As protein: CASSQGVRQPQHF. Drawing the rest from reference TRBV19 and TRBJ1-5, the complete variable domain is DGGITQSPKYLFRKEGQNVTLSCEQNLNHDAMYWYRQDPGQGLRLIYYSQIVNDFQKGDIAEGYSVSREKKESFPLTVTSAQKNPTAFYLCASSQGVRQPQHFGDGTRLSIL.

The CDR3 loop is CASSITGFTEAFF. CDR3 DNA: TGTGCCAGCAGTATTACAGGGTTCACTGAAGCTTTCTTT. V gene TRBV12-3 or TRBV12-4 combines with J gene TRBJ1-1; a weak D match, TRBD1 (6 bases). The CDR3 length is 13 residues. The V gene lost 5 bases and the J gene lost 4 bases, with 11 bases spanning the gap.

The rearrangement links TRBV7-9 to TRBJ1-2; D gene uncertain. In germline, CDR1 is SEHNR, CDR2 FQNEAQ (reference sequence). V was shortened by 0 bases and J by 6 bases, with 8 bases between the two germline ends. The CDR3 loop spans 13 amino acids. The CDR3 DNA reads TGTGCCAGCAGCTTAGCGGAGGGCCATGGCTACACCTTC. Encoded protein: CASSLAEGHGYTF.

The rearrangement links TRBV5-1 to TRBJ1-1, with a weak D call TRBD1 (5 bases). Germline CDR1 SGHRS, CDR2 YFSETQ. This CDR3 is 13 amino acids long. The V and J ends lost 4 bases and 0 bases respectively, with 7 bases between them. The CDR3 loop is CASSTGLNTEAFF. In DNA, the CDR3 is TGCGCCAGCAGCACAGGCCTGAACACTGAAGCTTTCTTT.

This chain joins TRBV19 and TRBJ2-7; TRBD2 is a possible D gene (5 bases). The germline V gene encodes CDR1 LNHDA and CDR2 SQIVND (reference sequence). Trimming took 4 bases from V and 2 from J, leaving 12 bases between them. CDR3 length: 14 residues. CDR3 nucleotide sequence: TGTGCCAGTAGTAAGGAGGAGACCCCCTACGAGCAGTACTTC. As protein: CASSKEETPYEQYF.

The chain joins TRBV27 to TRBJ1-1, with D uncertain. Per the germline V gene, CDR1 is MNHEY and CDR2 is SMNVEV (reference sequence). V was clipped by 10 bases and J by 0 bases, with 12 bases between them. The CDR3 is made up of 13 amino acids. The CDR3 region has the DNA TGTGCCACCCGATCGGTAGTGAACACTGAAGCTTTCTTT. The encoded protein is CATRSVVNTEAFF.

The V gene is TRBV29-1, the J gene TRBJ2-7; 9 positions agree with TRBD1. V was pared by 2 bases and J by 4 bases, with 6 bases of the junction left unmatched. Per the germline V gene, CDR1 is SQVTM and CDR2 is ANQGSEA. The CDR3 runs 14 residues. The CDR3 coding sequence is TGCAGCGTTGAAAATCGGGACAGGGCTTACGAGCAGTACTTC. It specifies CSVENRDRAYEQYF.